The next 27 T cell receptor beta chains were all read from a single sample in a study of PD-1 blockade in mismatch repair-deficient tumors. Data came from immunoSEQ multiplex PCR; TCRdb stores just in-frame clones and leaves some out. The table records 120,000 or so clones, 70% to 90% of them present only once. The input for sequencing was peripheral blood, taken 44 weeks after starting pembrolizumab. The receptors come from an adult with mismatch repair-deficient cancer.

CDR3 in amino acids: CASSYGHHYGYTF. The DNA of the CDR3 is TGTGCCAGCAGTTATGGACACCACTATGGCTACACCTTC. J is TRBJ1-2 and V is TRBV6-6; the D gene is possibly TRBD1 (5 bases). The ends were cut back, 3 bases at V and 3 bases at J, with 8 bases in the middle. Germline CDR1 is MNHNY and CDR2 is SVGAGI (reference sequence). This CDR3 has 13 amino acids.

The chain employs TRBV11-3 and TRBJ2-1; a possible D gene is TRBD1 (6 bases). The CDR3 is 17 amino acids. Per germline, CDR1 SGHNT and CDR2 YENEEA. V lost 0 bases to trimming and J lost 7 bases, with 19 bases between them. In DNA form, the CDR3 reads TGTGCCAGCAGCTTAGATCCCGGTGGGGGCCGGTCGAATGAGCAGTTCTTC. As protein: CASSLDPGGGRSNEQFF.

The chain joins TRBV9 to TRBJ1-3, with no clear D. The CDR3 runs 15 residues. Germline lookup yields CDR1 SGDLS and CDR2 YYNGEE. V shed 3 bases and J shed 4 bases, with 14 bases lying between them. CDR3 residues: CASSASGGLGNTIYF. CDR3 bases: TGTGCCAGCAGCGCCTCTGGAGGACTCGGAAACACCATATATTTT. The full variable domain, completed using reference TRBV9 and TRBJ1-3, is DSGVTQTPKHLITATGQRVTLRCSPRSGDLSVYWYQQSLDQGLQFLIQYYNGEERAKGNILERFSAQQFPDLHSELNLSSLELGDSALYFCASSASGGLGNTIYFGEGSWLTVV.

This clone was seen once. V gene TRBV28 combines with J gene TRBJ1-3; 8 bases fit TRBD1. CDR1 and CDR2 (germline): MDHEN, SYDVKM. This CDR3 spans 16 amino acids. The J segment lost 4 bases and the V segment lost 3 bases, leaving 8 bases of the junction unmatched. The CDR3 sequence: CASSFYQGANGNTIYF. The CDR3 DNA follows: TGTGCCAGCAGTTTTTATCAGGGGGCGAACGGAAACACCATATATTTT.

The rearrangement uses TRBV5-5 and TRBJ2-7; 8 positions match TRBD1. Germline CDR1 reads SGHKS; CDR2 reads YYEKEE (reference sequence). The CDR3 has 15 residues. V was clipped by 4 bases and J by 1 base; unmatched bases: 7. CDR3 protein: CASSARQGFSYEQYF. In DNA, the CDR3 is TGTGCCAGCAGCGCGAGACAGGGGTTTTCCTACGAGCAGTACTTC.

This chain uses TRBV6-5 with TRBJ2-5; TRBD2 matches at 8 bases. Unmatched junction bases numbered 9, after V lost 7 bases and J lost 5 bases. Germline loops: CDR1 MNHEY, CDR2 SVGAGI. The CDR3 is made up of 14 amino acids. The CDR3 spells CASTQLGGRETQYF. For the CDR3, the DNA is TGTGCCAGCACCCAACTCGGCGGGAGGGAGACCCAGTACTTC.

This chain uses TRBV27 with TRBJ2-3, with 12 bases identical to TRBD2. This CDR3 spans 17 amino acids. CDR1 and CDR2 from the germline V gene are MNHEY and SMNVEV (reference sequence). The ends lost 5 bases at V and 0 bases at J; junction bases unmatched: 6. CDR3: CASSSSSGRVSTDTQYF. The CDR3 DNA reads TGTGCCAGCAGTAGCTCTAGCGGGAGGGTTAGCACAGATACGCAGTATTTT.

The chain uses TRBV6-6 and TRBJ2-5, with D unclear. V was trimmed by 6 bases and J by 5 bases, leaving 13 bases between them. CDR3 length: 13 residues. Germline CDR1 is MNHNY and CDR2 is SVGAGI (reference sequence). This CDR3 reads CASRIGSEETQYF. CDR3 nucleotide sequence: TGTGCCAGCAGAATTGGATCAGAGGAGACCCAGTACTTC.

This sequence joins TRBV30 and TRBJ2-7; D possibly corresponds to TRBD1 (6 bases). The V gene lost 3 bases and the J gene lost 4 bases, with 13 bases spanning the gap. This CDR3 has 13 amino acids. Germline lookup yields CDR1 GTSNPN and CDR2 SVGIG (reference sequence). In DNA form, the CDR3 reads TGTGCCTGGAGCCGAAAACAGGGATACGAGCAGTACTTC. As protein: CAWSRKQGYEQYF.

The genes are TRBV4-1 and TRBJ2-7; D tentatively reads TRBD1 or TRBD2 (5 bases each). Deletions cut 0 bases from V and 7 bases from J, with 10 bases between. There are 13 residues in the CDR3. Germline V gene data show CDR1 as MGHRA and CDR2 as YSYEKL. CDR3 nucleotides: TGCGCCAGCAGCCAAGAAAACAGGAGGGAGCAGTACTTC. Translation gives CASSQENRREQYF.

This clone was counted only a few times. This chain uses TRBV5-4 with TRBJ2-3, with a weak D call TRBD1 (6 bases). The CDR3 length is 14 residues. The V and J ends lost 4 bases and 1 base respectively, with 10 bases between them. Germline lookup yields CDR1 SGHNT and CDR2 YYREEE (reference sequence). The CDR3 DNA follows: TGTGCCAGCAGCCGAGAGGGGGGCACAGATACGCAGTATTTT. Residues: CASSREGGTDTQYF. Using reference TRBV5-4 and TRBJ2-3 for the parts outside the CDR3, the full variable domain is ETGVTQSPTHLIKTRGQQVTLRCSSQSGHNTVSWYQQALGQGPQFIFQYYREEENGRGNFPPRFSGLQFPNYSSELNVNALELDDSALYLCASSREGGTDTQYFGPGTRLTVL.

In DNA, the CDR3 is TGCAGCGTTGAAAGCAGGGCCTACGAGACCCAGTACTTC. It codes for CSVESRAYETQYF. V is TRBV29-1 and J is TRBJ2-5, with D possibly TRBD1 on 5 matching bases. Trimming took off 2 bases at V and 5 bases at J, with 12 bases between the two ends. Germline CDR1 is SQVTM and CDR2 is ANQGSEA. The CDR3 length is 13 residues.

CDR3 bases: TGTGCCAGCAGCCCCCCTGGACTAGCGACCTACGAGCAGTACTTC. Translation gives CASSPPGLATYEQYF. The chain uses TRBV11-3 and TRBJ2-7; 9 bases line up with TRBD2. The CDR3 extends over 15 amino acids. V lost 5 bases, J lost 2 bases, and 7 bases stayed unmatched. Germline assignment: CDR1 SGHNT and CDR2 YENEEA.

The CDR3 DNA follows: TGTGCCAGTAGGGCCCCCGAGAAGGGGAGCAATCAGCCCCAGCATTTT. Residues: CASRAPEKGSNQPQHF. This chain connects TRBV19 to TRBJ1-5, with D possibly being TRBD1 (5 bases). This CDR3 region has 16 residues. Germline V gene lookup returns CDR1 LNHDA and CDR2 SQIVND (reference sequence). V shed 6 bases and J shed 1 base, with 16 bases lying between them.

The rearrangement joins TRBV9 to TRBJ2-2; tentatively, D is TRBD2 (6 bases). The CDR3 extends over 16 amino acids. V was trimmed by 4 bases and J by 0 bases, leaving 13 bases between them. Germline lookup yields CDR1 SGDLS and CDR2 YYNGEE. CDR3 amino acids: CASSPTGEPNTGELFF. The CDR3, as DNA: TGTGCCAGCAGCCCCACGGGGGAGCCGAACACCGGGGAGCTGTTTTTT. Variable domain in full (rest from reference TRBV9 and TRBJ2-2): DSGVTQTPKHLITATGQRVTLRCSPRSGDLSVYWYQQSLDQGLQFLIQYYNGEERAKGNILERFSAQQFPDLHSELNLSSLELGDSALYFCASSPTGEPNTGELFFGEGSRLTVL.

This clone was counted a single time. V and J are TRBV11-1 and TRBJ2-2, with D perhaps assigned TRBD1 or TRBD2 (5 bases each). With 5 bases removed from V and 8 bases from J, the gap between germline ends came to 15 bases. Germline values: CDR1 SGHAT, CDR2 FQDESV (reference sequence). The CDR3 has 14 amino acids. CDR3 sequence: CASSGDGDYGELFF. DNA for the CDR3: TGTGCCAGCAGCGGGGACGGAGACTATGGGGAGCTGTTTTTT.

The chain couples TRBV25-1 to TRBJ2-1; D gene uncertain. V was trimmed by 2 bases and J by 7 bases, leaving 6 bases between them. The CDR3 runs to 12 residues. Germline CDR1 is MGHDK and CDR2 is SYGVNS. The CDR3, as DNA: TGTGCCAGCAGTGAAGGGATGAATGAGCAGTTCTTC. Amino acid sequence: CASSEGMNEQFF. The variable domain in full, completed from reference TRBV25-1 and TRBJ2-1, reads EADIYQTPRYLVIGTGKKITLECSQTMGHDKMYWYQQDPGMELHLIHYSYGVNSTEKGDLSSESTVSRIRTEHFPLTLESARPSHTSQYLCASSEGMNEQFFGPGTRLTVL.

This clone was seen more than once but under ten times. The chain is built from TRBV19 and TRBJ1-1; D possibly corresponds to TRBD1 (6 bases). The CDR3 is 15 amino acids. V dropped 6 bases and J dropped 2 bases, with 16 bases sitting between them. Germline CDR1 reads LNHDA; CDR2 reads SQIVND (reference sequence). CDR3 nucleotides: TGTGCCAGTAGCAAGTGGGCAGGGGCCAACACTGAAGCTTTCTTT. This codes for CASSKWAGANTEAFF. The entire variable domain, with the rest obtained from reference TRBV19 and TRBJ1-1, is as follows: DGGITQSPKYLFRKEGQNVTLSCEQNLNHDAMYWYRQDPGQGLRLIYYSQIVNDFQKGDIAEGYSVSREKKESFPLTVTSAQKNPTAFYLCASSKWAGANTEAFFGQGTRLTVV.

This chain connects TRBV6-5 to TRBJ2-2; tentatively, D is TRBD2 (5 bases). V was clipped by 6 bases and J by 1 base, with 12 bases between them. In germline, CDR1 is MNHEY, CDR2 SVGAGI. The CDR3 is 15 amino acids. The CDR3 DNA is TGTGCCAGCAGGTATATTAGCGAGAACACCGGGGAGCTGTTTTTT. Translating it yields CASRYISENTGELFF.

This sequence joins TRBV6-5 and TRBJ1-1, with a possible D match to TRBD1 (6 bases). The CDR3 spans 14 residues. Per the germline V gene, CDR1 is MNHEY and CDR2 is SVGAGI. Trimming took off 0 bases at V and 6 bases at J, with 11 bases between the two ends. CDR3 nucleotide sequence: TGTGCCAGCAGTTACTCGGGCAGGGGTCCTGAAGCTTTCTTT. Its translation: CASSYSGRGPEAFF.

The rearrangement links TRBV27 to TRBJ2-1, with D possibly being TRBD2 (6 bases). From germline, CDR1 is MNHEY and CDR2 SMNVEV (reference sequence). This CDR3 has 15 amino acids. V was clipped by 5 bases and J by 0 bases, with 11 bases between them. The CDR3 loop is CASSRAGSSYNEQFF. CDR3 nucleotides: TGTGCCAGCAGTCGAGCGGGCAGCTCCTACAATGAGCAGTTCTTC.

The chain has TRBV7-9 and TRBJ2-7, with D uncertain. CDR1 is SEHNR, CDR2 FQNEAQ, per germline (reference sequence). The CDR3 spans 13 residues. V lost 4 bases, J lost 2 bases, and 9 bases lay in between. In DNA, the CDR3 is TGTGCCAGCAGCTCTCTCCCCGCCTACGAGCAGTACTTC. It translates to CASSSLPAYEQYF.

CDR3 sequence: CASSQPRRQDPNTGELFF. CDR3 nucleotide sequence: TGCGCCAGCAGCCAGCCGCGACGTCAGGATCCGAACACCGGGGAGCTGTTTTTT. The chain employs TRBV4-1 and TRBJ2-2, with no clear D. Germline V gene data show CDR1 as MGHRA and CDR2 as YSYEKL. The V end lost 3 bases, the J end lost 0 bases, and 17 bases lay between the germline ends. The CDR3 extends over 18 amino acids.

The CDR3 loop is CASSLGLAPSYEQYF. Written as DNA, the CDR3 is TGTGCCAGCAGCCTGGGACTAGCACCCTCCTACGAGCAGTACTTC. The rearrangement links TRBV27 to TRBJ2-7; 9 nucleotides agree with TRBD2. Trimming cost V 6 bases and J 0 bases; bases outside gene matches: 6. Germline CDR1 and CDR2: MNHEY and SMNVEV (reference sequence). The CDR3 runs 15 residues.

The chain carries TRBV30 and TRBJ1-5; a weak D match, TRBD1 (6 bases). The CDR3 is made up of 13 amino acids. Germline values: CDR1 GTSNPN, CDR2 SVGIG (reference sequence). Trimming removed 2 bases at V and 9 bases at J, with 14 bases between. CDR3: CAWSIGGGRPQHF. The CDR3 DNA reads TGTGCCTGGAGTATAGGGGGGGGACGGCCCCAGCATTTT.

This chain links TRBV7-2 with TRBJ1-1, with 8 bases fitting TRBD1. V shed 1 base, J shed 10 bases, and the junction held 8 bases outside the gene matches. CDR3 size: 14 residues. Per germline, CDR1 SGHTA and CDR2 FQGNSA. In DNA, the CDR3 is TGTGCCAGCAGCTTAGGCGGACAGGGCCTTGGAGCTTTCTTT. Its translation: CASSLGGQGLGAFF.

The V call is TRBV30, the J call TRBJ1-5; D uncertain. V lost 0 bases and J lost 3, with 18 bases in between. The germline CDR1 and CDR2 sequences are GTSNPN and SVGIG (reference sequence). The CDR3 is 17 residues long. The CDR3 DNA reads TGTGCCTGGAGTGTACCAAAGGCGATCTCTTCCAATCAGCCCCAGCATTTT. Its protein product is CAWSVPKAISSNQPQHF. The variable domain in full, with the rest retrieved from reference TRBV30 and TRBJ1-5, is SQTIHQWPATLVQPVGSPLSLECTVEGTSNPNLYWYRQAAGRGLQLLFYSVGIGQISSEVPQNLSASRPQDRQFILSSKKLLLSDSGFYLCAWSVPKAISSNQPQHFGDGTRLSIL.